This is a list of T cell receptor beta chains from one sample in a study of identical twins. TCRdb re-called the 5' RACE reads with MiXCR, one entry per CDR3 protein. The data hold roughly 500,000 distinct CDR3 sequences, with 20% to 25% observed a single time. The same sample was also used in a study of T cells expressing NK-cell markers.

What was sequenced was CD4+ T cells sorted from blood. Receptors originate from a woman aged 18 to 35 in good health. The CDR3 runs from the conserved cysteine through the conserved F or W. A D gene is named only where the DNA matches it firmly. Rows may omit the clone size; those that give it use once, few, many or a size class.

D gene: TRBD2; V gene: TRBV4-3; clone size: NA; CDR3 length: 16; J gene: TRBJ2-1; CDR3 protein: CASSLSTRLAGGEQFF; CDR3 DNA: TGCGCCAGCAGCCTTTCAACCCGACTAGCGGGAGGGGAGCAGTTCTTC
D gene: NA; V gene: TRBV12-3/TRBV12-4; clone size: NA; CDR3 length: 14; J gene: TRBJ1-1; CDR3 protein: CASKNPQMNTEAFF; CDR3 DNA: TGTGCCAGCAAGAATCCACAGATGAACACTGAAGCTTTCTTT
D gene: NA; V gene: TRBV20-1; clone size: NA; CDR3 length: 15; J gene: TRBJ1-4; CDR3 protein: CSARSPGSFNEKLFF; CDR3 DNA: TGCAGTGCTAGATCACCCGGCAGTTTTAATGAAAAACTGTTTTTT
D gene: TRBD1; V gene: TRBV19; clone size: NA; CDR3 length: 13; J gene: TRBJ1-5; CDR3 protein: CASKDRGSQPQHF; CDR3 DNA: TGTGCCAGTAAAGACAGGGGAAGTCAGCCCCAGCATTTT
D gene: TRBD1; V gene: TRBV6-1; clone size: NA; CDR3 length: 13; J gene: TRBJ2-7; CDR3 protein: CASNPGTGYEQYF; CDR3 DNA: TGTGCCAGCAATCCCGGGACAGGCTACGAGCAGTACTTC
D gene: TRBD2; V gene: TRBV5-1; clone size: NA; CDR3 length: 14; J gene: TRBJ2-7; CDR3 protein: CASSVGGSLGEQYF; CDR3 DNA: TGCGCCAGCAGCGTCGGGGGGAGCCTGGGAGAGCAGTACTTC
D gene: NA; V gene: TRBV12-3/TRBV12-4; clone size: many; CDR3 length: 12; J gene: TRBJ1-1; CDR3 protein: CASSPGEEEAFF; CDR3 DNA: TGTGCCAGCTCCCCAGGGGAGGAGGAAGCTTTCTTT
D gene: TRBD2; V gene: TRBV11-2; clone size: few; CDR3 length: 18; J gene: TRBJ2-3; CDR3 protein: CASSLVWVSGTSTDTQYF; CDR3 DNA: TGTGCCAGCAGCTTAGTGTGGGTCAGCGGGACTAGCACAGATACGCAGTATTTT
D gene: NA; V gene: TRBV6-5; clone size: many; CDR3 length: 12; J gene: TRBJ2-7; CDR3 protein: CASRTTGREQYF; CDR3 DNA: TGTGCCAGCAGAACGACAGGCCGCGAGCAGTACTTC
D gene: TRBD2; V gene: TRBV20-1; clone size: NA; CDR3 length: 14; J gene: TRBJ2-3; CDR3 protein: CSASLREGTDTQYF; CDR3 DNA: TGCAGTGCTAGTCTCCGGGAGGGGACAGATACGCAGTATTTT
D gene: NA; V gene: TRBV12-3/TRBV12-4; clone size: few; CDR3 length: 13; J gene: TRBJ2-7; CDR3 protein: CASSLTGSHEQYF; CDR3 DNA: TGTGCCAGCAGTTTAACTGGATCGCACGAGCAGTACTTC
D gene: TRBD1; V gene: TRBV4-3; clone size: few; CDR3 length: 15; J gene: TRBJ2-1; CDR3 protein: CASSQEGRGRNEQFF; CDR3 DNA: TGCGCCAGCAGCCAAGAAGGCAGGGGGCGTAATGAGCAGTTCTTC
D gene: NA; V gene: TRBV3-1; clone size: NA; CDR3 length: 13; J gene: TRBJ2-5; CDR3 protein: CASSQSTVGTQYF; CDR3 DNA: TGTGCCAGCAGCCAGAGTACGGTGGGGACCCAGTACTTC
D gene: TRBD2; V gene: TRBV11-1; clone size: once; CDR3 length: 16; J gene: TRBJ2-3; CDR3 protein: CASSYLPETSSDTQYF; CDR3 DNA: TGTGCCAGCAGCTACCTCCCGGAGACTAGCTCGGATACGCAGTATTTT
D gene: NA; V gene: TRBV12-3/TRBV12-4; clone size: NA; CDR3 length: 14; J gene: TRBJ2-1; CDR3 protein: CASSLTGGINEQFF; CDR3 DNA: TGTGCCAGCAGTTTAACAGGAGGGATCAATGAGCAGTTCTTC
D gene: NA; V gene: TRBV7-2; clone size: few; CDR3 length: 14; J gene: TRBJ2-2; CDR3 protein: CASNKPEGSGELFF; CDR3 DNA: TGTGCCAGCAACAAGCCCGAGGGGAGCGGGGAGCTGTTTTTT
D gene: NA; V gene: TRBV7-2; clone size: NA; CDR3 length: 11; J gene: TRBJ2-5; CDR3 protein: CASSSLYHQYF; CDR3 DNA: TGTGCCAGCAGCTCCCTTTACCACCAGTACTTC
D gene: NA; V gene: TRBV7-2; clone size: NA; CDR3 length: 15; J gene: TRBJ2-2; CDR3 protein: CASSLKYVAAGELFF; CDR3 DNA: TGTGCCAGCAGCTTAAAGTACGTGGCGGCGGGGGAGCTGTTTTTT
D gene: NA; V gene: TRBV29-1; clone size: few; CDR3 length: 13; J gene: TRBJ1-1; CDR3 protein: CSVAVSSGTEAFF; CDR3 DNA: TGCAGCGTTGCGGTATCGAGTGGCACTGAAGCTTTCTTT
D gene: TRBD1; V gene: TRBV10-3; clone size: NA; CDR3 length: 17; J gene: TRBJ2-3; CDR3 protein: CAISGTPGQGFPDTQYF; CDR3 DNA: TGTGCCATCAGTGGGACTCCGGGACAGGGTTTCCCAGATACGCAGTATTTT
D gene: NA; V gene: TRBV27; clone size: NA; CDR3 length: 16; J gene: TRBJ1-1; CDR3 protein: CASSLSSTKPNTEAFF; CDR3 DNA: TGTGCCAGCAGTTTATCGTCGACCAAACCCAACACTGAAGCTTTCTTT
D gene: TRBD1; V gene: TRBV6-1; clone size: NA; CDR3 length: 15; J gene: TRBJ1-2; CDR3 protein: CASGQGVLLNYGYTF; CDR3 DNA: TGTGCCAGTGGACAGGGGGTCCTACTTAACTATGGCTACACCTTC
D gene: TRBD2; V gene: TRBV19; clone size: few; CDR3 length: 15; J gene: TRBJ2-7; CDR3 protein: CASSRGTSGIKEQYF; CDR3 DNA: TGTGCCAGTAGTAGAGGGACTAGCGGGATCAAAGAGCAGTACTTC
D gene: NA; V gene: TRBV5-1; clone size: few; CDR3 length: 15; J gene: TRBJ2-3; CDR3 protein: CASSLAAPSTDTQYF; CDR3 DNA: TGCGCCAGCAGCTTGGCGGCTCCTAGCACAGATACGCAGTATTTT
D gene: TRBD1; V gene: TRBV7-9; clone size: many; CDR3 length: 16; J gene: TRBJ1-6; CDR3 protein: CASSSSDRGHSSPLHF; CDR3 DNA: TGTGCCAGCAGCTCTTCGGACAGGGGGCATAGTTCACCCCTCCACTTT
D gene: NA; V gene: TRBV12-3/TRBV12-4; clone size: few; CDR3 length: 15; J gene: TRBJ2-1; CDR3 protein: CASSFSVAEYNEQFF; CDR3 DNA: TGTGCCAGCAGTTTTTCGGTAGCGGAGTACAATGAGCAGTTCTTC
D gene: TRBD1; V gene: TRBV7-9; clone size: many; CDR3 length: 14; J gene: TRBJ2-1; CDR3 protein: CASSLRDRDNEQFF; CDR3 DNA: TGTGCCAGCAGCCTCCGGGACAGGGATAATGAGCAGTTCTTC
D gene: NA; V gene: TRBV2; clone size: few; CDR3 length: 15; J gene: TRBJ2-3; CDR3 protein: CASSPITGNADTQYF; CDR3 DNA: TGTGCCAGCAGCCCAATCACAGGGAATGCAGATACGCAGTATTTT
D gene: NA; V gene: TRBV5-1; clone size: NA; CDR3 length: 12; J gene: TRBJ2-1; CDR3 protein: CASSLMAREQFF; CDR3 DNA: TGCGCCAGCAGCTTAATGGCGCGGGAGCAGTTCTTC
D gene: TRBD2; V gene: TRBV15; clone size: few; CDR3 length: 15; J gene: TRBJ2-3; CDR3 protein: CATSLDAGGGDTQYF; CDR3 DNA: TGTGCCACCAGCTTGGATGCGGGGGGGGGAGATACGCAGTATTTT
D gene: NA; V gene: TRBV6-1; clone size: NA; CDR3 length: 14; J gene: TRBJ1-4; CDR3 protein: CASKTPTLGEKLFF; CDR3 DNA: TGTGCCAGCAAAACCCCCACATTAGGGGAAAAACTGTTTTTT